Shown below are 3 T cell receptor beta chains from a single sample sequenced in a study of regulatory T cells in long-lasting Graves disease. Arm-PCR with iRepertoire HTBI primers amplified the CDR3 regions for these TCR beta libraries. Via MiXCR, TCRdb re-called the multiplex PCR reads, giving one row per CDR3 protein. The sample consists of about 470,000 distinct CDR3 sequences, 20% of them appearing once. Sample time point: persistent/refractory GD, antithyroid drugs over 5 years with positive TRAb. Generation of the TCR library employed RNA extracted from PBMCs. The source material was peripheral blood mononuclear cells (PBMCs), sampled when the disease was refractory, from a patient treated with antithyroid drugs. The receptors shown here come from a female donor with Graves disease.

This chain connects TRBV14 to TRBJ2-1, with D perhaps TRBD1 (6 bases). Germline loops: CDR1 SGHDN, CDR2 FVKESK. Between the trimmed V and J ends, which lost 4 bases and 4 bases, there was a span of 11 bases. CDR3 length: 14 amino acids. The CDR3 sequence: CASSLGTLYNEQFF. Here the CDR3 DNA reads TGTGCCAGCAGCCTCGGGACACTGTACAATGAGCAGTTCTTC. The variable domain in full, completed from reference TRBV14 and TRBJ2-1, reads EAGVTQFPSHSVIEKGQTVTLRCDPISGHDNLYWYRRVMGKEIKFLLHFVKESKQDESGMPNNRFLAERTGGTYSTLKVQPAELEDSGVYFCASSLGTLYNEQFFGPGTRLTVL.

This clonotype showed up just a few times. The CDR3 bases are TGTGCCAGCACCCCGGACAGGGACTCCCAAGAGACCCAGTACTTC. It codes for CASTPDRDSQETQYF. This chain joins TRBV7-2 and TRBJ2-5, with TRBD1 identical over 8 bases. The CDR3 consists of 15 residues. V was pared by 7 bases and J by 1 base, with 8 bases of the junction left unmatched. CDR1 and CDR2 from the germline V gene are SGHTA and FQGNSA.

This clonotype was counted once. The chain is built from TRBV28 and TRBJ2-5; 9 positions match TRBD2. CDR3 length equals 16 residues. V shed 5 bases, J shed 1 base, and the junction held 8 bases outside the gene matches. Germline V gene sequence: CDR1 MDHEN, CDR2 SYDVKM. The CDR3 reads CASSTLSGSGQETQYF. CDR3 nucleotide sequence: TGTGCCAGCAGTACCCTTAGCGGGAGTGGCCAAGAGACCCAGTACTTC.